This TCR beta chain was recovered during a study of shared clonotypes between healthy human individuals. Approximately 30,000 T cell genomes (approximately 0.2 ug DNA) went into each sorted-subset replicate. Some clones are missing from TCRdb's copy, which holds only in-frame ones; the method was immunoSEQ multiplex PCR. The top ten clones hold approximately 1.2% of a sample with some 1.4 million clones, roughly 96% of them seen once. As to this clone: What it binds is not known.

Points from the study as a whole: All-four-donor shared clonotypes had higher generation probabilities than non-shared clonotypes did. Sampling used blood alone; tissue repertoires probably differ.

The split of CD4+ cells yielded CD45RA+ naive and CD45RA-negative memory subsets. This CDR3 region has 14 residues. The germline V and J ends were trimmed by 4 bases and 5 bases, with 16 bases remaining between them. Germline V lookup: CDR1 SGHRS, CDR2 YFSETQ. The specimen was naive CD4+ T cells sorted from blood. The subset here: CD45RA+ positively selected. The origin of this receptor is a man aged 30-40 years in good health. The chain couples TRBV5-1 to TRBJ2-7, with D perhaps assigned TRBD1 or TRBD2 (6 bases each). The CDR3 DNA sequence: TGCGCCAGCAGCACGAGGGGGGTGCTGGACGAGCAGTACTTC. Translated, it gives CASSTRGVLDEQYF.